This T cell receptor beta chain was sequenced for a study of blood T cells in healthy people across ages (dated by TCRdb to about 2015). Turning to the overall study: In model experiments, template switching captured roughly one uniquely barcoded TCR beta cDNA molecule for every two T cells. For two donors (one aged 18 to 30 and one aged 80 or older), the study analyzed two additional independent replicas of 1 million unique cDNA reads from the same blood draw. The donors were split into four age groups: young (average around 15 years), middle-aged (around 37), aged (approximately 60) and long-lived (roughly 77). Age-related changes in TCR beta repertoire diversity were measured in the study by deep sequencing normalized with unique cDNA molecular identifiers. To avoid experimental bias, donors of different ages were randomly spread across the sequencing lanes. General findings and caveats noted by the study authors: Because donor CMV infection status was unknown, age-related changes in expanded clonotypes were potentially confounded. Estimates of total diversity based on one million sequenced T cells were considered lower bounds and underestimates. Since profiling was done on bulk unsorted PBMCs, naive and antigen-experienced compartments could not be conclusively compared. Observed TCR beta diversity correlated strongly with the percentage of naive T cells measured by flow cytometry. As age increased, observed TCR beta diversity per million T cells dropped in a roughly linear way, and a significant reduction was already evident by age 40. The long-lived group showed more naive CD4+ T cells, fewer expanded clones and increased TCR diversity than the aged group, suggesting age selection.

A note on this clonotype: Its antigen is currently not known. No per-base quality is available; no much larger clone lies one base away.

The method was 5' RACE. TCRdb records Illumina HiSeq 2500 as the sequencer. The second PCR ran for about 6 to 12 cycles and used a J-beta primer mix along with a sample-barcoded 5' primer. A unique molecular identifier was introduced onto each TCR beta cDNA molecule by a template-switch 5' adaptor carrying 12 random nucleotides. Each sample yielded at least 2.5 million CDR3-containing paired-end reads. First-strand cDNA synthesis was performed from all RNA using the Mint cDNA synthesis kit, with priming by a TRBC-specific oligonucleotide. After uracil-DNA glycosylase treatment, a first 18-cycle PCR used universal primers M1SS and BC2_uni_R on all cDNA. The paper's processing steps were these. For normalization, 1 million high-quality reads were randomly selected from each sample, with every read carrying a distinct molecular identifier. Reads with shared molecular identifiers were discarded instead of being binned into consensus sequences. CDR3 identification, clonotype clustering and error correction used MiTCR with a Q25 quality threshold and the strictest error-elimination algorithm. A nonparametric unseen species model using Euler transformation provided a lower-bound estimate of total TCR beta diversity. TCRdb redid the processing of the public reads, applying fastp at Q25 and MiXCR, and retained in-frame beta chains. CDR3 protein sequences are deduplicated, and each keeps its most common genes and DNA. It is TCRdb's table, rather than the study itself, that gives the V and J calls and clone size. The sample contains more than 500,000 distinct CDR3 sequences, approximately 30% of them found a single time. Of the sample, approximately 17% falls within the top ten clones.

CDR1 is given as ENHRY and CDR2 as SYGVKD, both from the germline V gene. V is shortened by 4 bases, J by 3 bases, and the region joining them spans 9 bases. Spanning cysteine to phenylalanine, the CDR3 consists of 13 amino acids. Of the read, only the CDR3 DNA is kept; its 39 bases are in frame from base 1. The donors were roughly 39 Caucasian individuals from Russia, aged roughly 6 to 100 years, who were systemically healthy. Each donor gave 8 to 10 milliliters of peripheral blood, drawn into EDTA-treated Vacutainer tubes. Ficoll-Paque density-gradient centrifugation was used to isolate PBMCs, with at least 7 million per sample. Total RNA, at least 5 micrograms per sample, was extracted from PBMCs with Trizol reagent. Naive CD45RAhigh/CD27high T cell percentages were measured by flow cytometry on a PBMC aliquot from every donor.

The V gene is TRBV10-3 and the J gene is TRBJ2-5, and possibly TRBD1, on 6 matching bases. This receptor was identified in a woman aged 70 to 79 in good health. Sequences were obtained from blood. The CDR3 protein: CAISGDKKETQYF. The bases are TGTGCCATCAGTGGGGACAAAAAAGAGACCCAGTACTTC.